The 30 T cell receptor beta chains given below trace back to one sample, sequenced in a study of control samples from healthy donors and cancer patients. Measured with immunoSEQ multiplex PCR; TCRdb has only the in-frame clones, and not every one. The sample has about 110,000 clones; just under 85% are singletons. The sample taken for sequencing was blood. The origin of the receptors is a man between 18 and 35 years old in good health.

The chain is built from TRBV12-5 and TRBJ2-1; TRBD1 matches at 9 bases. Germline V gene data show CDR1 as LGHNT and CDR2 as FRNRAP. The CDR3 consists of 14 residues. J gave up 10 bases and V 3 bases, and 7 bases lay outside the gene matches. The CDR3 sequence: CASGFWDRVREQFF. Here the CDR3 DNA reads TGTGCTAGTGGTTTCTGGGACAGGGTAAGGGAGCAGTTCTTC.

V usage is TRBV6-5 and J usage is TRBJ1-3; D might be TRBD1 (6 bases). Deletions cut 5 bases from V and 0 bases from J, with 11 bases between. Per the germline V gene, CDR1 is MNHEY and CDR2 is SVGAGI. CDR3 length: 15 amino acids. The CDR3 DNA is TGTGCCAGCAGTACAGGGACCAGCTCTGGAAACACCATATATTTT. This gives the protein CASSTGTSSGNTIYF.

This rearrangement joins TRBV7-9 to TRBJ2-5; no clear D gene. The V end lost 5 bases, the J end lost 5 bases, and 18 bases lay between the germline ends. Germline CDR1 SEHNR, CDR2 FQNEAQ (reference sequence). The CDR3 extends over 15 amino acids. The chain's CDR3 is CASSPEAGMGETQYF. CDR3 DNA: TGTGCCAGCAGCCCCGAGGCAGGCATGGGGGAGACCCAGTACTTC.

The chain links TRBV14 to TRBJ2-1; no reliable D call. CDR3 length: 15 amino acids. The germline CDR1 and CDR2 sequences are SGHDN and FVKESK. V dropped 1 base and J dropped 0 bases, with 7 bases sitting between them. For the CDR3, the DNA is TGTGCCAGCAGCCAAGGGCTGAGCTCCTACAATGAGCAGTTCTTC. This translates into CASSQGLSSYNEQFF.

This chain connects TRBV5-5 to TRBJ2-5, with 12 bases identical to TRBD2. The CDR3 covers 16 residues. The V gene's germline CDR1 is SGHKS and CDR2 YYEKEE (reference sequence). V gave up 4 bases and J gave up 4 bases; unmatched junction bases: 8. The CDR3 here is CASSPSMTSGGETQYF. DNA of the CDR3: TGTGCCAGCAGCCCTTCGATGACTAGCGGGGGAGAGACCCAGTACTTC.

This chain uses TRBV3-1 (or the pseudogene TRBV3-2) with TRBJ2-4; D is unresolved. The V end was cut by 5 bases, the J end by 4 bases, with 21 bases between. This CDR3 contains 17 residues. Germline-derived CDR1 and CDR2 are LGHDT and YNNKEL (reference sequence). In nucleotides, the CDR3 is TGTGCCAGCAGCAATGGATATCCCATGCAAAGAAAAAACATTCAGTACTTC. This sequence encodes CASSNGYPMQRKNIQYF.

This clone was seen a handful of times. V gene TRBV14 combines with J gene TRBJ1-4; perhaps TRBD1 as D (6 bases). The germline V gene encodes CDR1 SGHDN and CDR2 FVKESK. This CDR3 region has 15 residues. V was trimmed by 5 bases and J by 5 bases, leaving 15 bases between them. CDR3 nucleotides: TGTGCCAGCAGCAGGAGGGGGAGTGGGAATGAAAAACTGTTTTTT. Translation gives CASSRRGSGNEKLFF.

The CDR3 nucleotides are TGTGCCAGCAGTATAGCCCGGGACATTCATGGCTACACCTTC. Translated, it gives CASSIARDIHGYTF. The J gene is TRBJ1-2, the V gene TRBV6-5; possible D gene TRBD1, 6 bases. This CDR3 is built from 14 residues. Looked up from germline, CDR1 is MNHEY and CDR2 is SVGAGI. Trimming took off 5 bases at V and 6 bases at J, with 16 bases between the two ends.

This rearrangement joins TRBV7-6 to TRBJ1-5; 12 bases match TRBD1. CDR1 SGHVS and CDR2 FNYEAQ come from the germline V gene. The CDR3 runs to 16 residues. Losses at the gene ends were 0 bases for V and 4 bases for J; bases not matched to a gene: 1. CDR3 loop: CASSLAGQGANQPQHF. The DNA for the CDR3 is TGTGCCAGCAGCTTAGCGGGACAGGGGGCTAATCAGCCCCAGCATTTT.

This chain connects TRBV5-1 to TRBJ1-2, with a weak D call TRBD1 (6 bases). This CDR3 spans 14 amino acids. The germline CDR1 and CDR2 sequences are SGHRS and YFSETQ. The germline V and J ends were trimmed by 3 bases and 4 bases, with 13 bases remaining between them. The CDR3 protein is CASSSAGQPYGYTF. The CDR3 DNA sequence: TGCGCCAGCAGCTCGGCTGGACAGCCCTATGGCTACACCTTC.

The V call is TRBV4-3, the J call TRBJ1-5; D not resolved. There are 13 residues in the CDR3. The germline CDR1 and CDR2 sequences are LGHNA and YSLEER. V was clipped by 5 bases and J by 5 bases, with 10 bases between them. CDR3 bases: TGCGCCAGCAGCTTGGAGGGCGATCAGCCCCAGCATTTT. Translating gives CASSLEGDQPQHF.

The chain joins TRBV11-2 to TRBJ1-1, with D perhaps TRBD1 (5 bases). Germline assignment: CDR1 SGHAT and CDR2 FQNNGV. Trimming shortened V by 3 bases and J by 2 bases, and 7 bases separated the two germline ends. The CDR3 extends over 13 amino acids. CDR3: CASSFRGNTEAFF. As DNA, the CDR3 is TGTGCCAGCAGCTTTAGGGGCAACACTGAAGCTTTCTTT.

This sequence joins TRBV6-5 and TRBJ1-1; D perhaps matches TRBD1 (5 bases). The CDR3 has 14 residues. The V and J ends lost 0 bases and 5 bases respectively, with 10 bases between them. The germline V gene has CDR1 MNHEY and CDR2 SVGAGI. This CDR3 reads CASSYSEGRTEAFF. In DNA form, the CDR3 reads TGTGCCAGCAGTTACTCGGAGGGGCGGACTGAAGCTTTCTTT.

The rearrangement links TRBV6-2 or TRBV6-3 to TRBJ1-1; D is undetermined. The CDR3 length is 14 residues. Germline-derived CDR1 and CDR2 are MNHEY and SVGEGT. Trimming removed 1 base from V and 1 base from J, with 7 bases in between. The CDR3, as DNA: TGTGCCAGCAGTTACTATGGTTCGAACACTGAAGCTTTCTTT. Amino acid sequence: CASSYYGSNTEAFF.

The chain joins TRBV2 to TRBJ1-5, with D possibly matching TRBD1 (6 bases). Per germline, CDR1 SNHLY and CDR2 FYNNEI. The CDR3 covers 13 residues. Trimming removed 7 bases at V and 8 bases at J, with 15 bases between. CDR3 amino acids: CASNSGGLKPQHF. CDR3 in DNA: TGTGCCAGCAATTCGGGGGGGCTGAAGCCCCAGCATTTT.

The V call is TRBV19, the J call TRBJ2-5; 12 nucleotides align to TRBD1. In germline, CDR1 is LNHDA, CDR2 SQIVND (reference sequence). The CDR3 has 15 amino acids. The V segment lost 4 bases and the J segment 8 bases; nucleotides outside the gene matches: 8. CDR3 sequence: CASSTIPGQGATQYF. The CDR3 DNA is TGTGCCAGTAGTACAATACCGGGACAGGGGGCAACCCAGTACTTC.

The J gene is TRBJ2-1, the V gene TRBV11-2; possibly TRBD2 for D (5 bases). The CDR3 length is 13 residues. Germline V gene lookup returns CDR1 SGHAT and CDR2 FQNNGV. V shed 7 bases and J shed 6 bases, with 13 bases lying between them. CDR3 nucleotide sequence: TGTGCCAGCACCCCTGGGAGTCTCAATGAGCAGTTCTTC. It yields the protein CASTPGSLNEQFF.

The chain has TRBV7-9 and TRBJ2-1; no clear D. CDR3 size: 12 residues. Trimming took 5 bases from V and 7 from J, leaving 9 bases between them. Germline V gene lookup returns CDR1 SEHNR and CDR2 FQNEAQ (reference sequence). The CDR3 DNA reads as TGTGCCAGCAGCCACACCCCAAATGAGCAGTTCTTC. It is translated as CASSHTPNEQFF.

The chain carries TRBV3-1 (or the pseudogene TRBV3-2) and TRBJ1-1; D gene uncertain. The CDR3 has 18 amino acids. The V gene's germline CDR1 is LGHDT and CDR2 YNNKEL (reference sequence). The V and J ends lost 0 bases and 0 bases respectively, with 17 bases between them. This chain's CDR3 is CASSQDRYGGEMNTEAFF. CDR3 DNA sequence: TGTGCCAGCAGCCAAGATAGATACGGTGGAGAGATGAACACTGAAGCTTTCTTT.

This clone appeared a single time. This chain joins TRBV27 and TRBJ1-1; perhaps TRBD1 as D (6 bases). The germline CDR1 and CDR2 sequences are MNHEY and SMNVEV (reference sequence). The CDR3 has 16 amino acids. The ends were cut back, 0 bases at V and 3 bases at J, with 14 bases in the middle. Here the CDR3 DNA reads TGTGCCAGCAGTTTATCCCCAGGGGCTGGGGACACTGAAGCTTTCTTT. Translated: CASSLSPGAGDTEAFF.

This clone was observed once. The V call is TRBV15, the J call TRBJ1-4; TRBD1 matches 10 bases. CDR1 LNHNV and CDR2 YYDKDF come from the germline V gene (reference sequence). The CDR3 consists of 15 residues. V shed 1 base, J shed 7 bases, and the junction held 3 bases outside the gene matches. The DNA for the CDR3 is TGTGCCACCAGCAGAGGGACAGGGGGTGGTGAAAAACTGTTTTTT. It specifies CATSRGTGGGEKLFF.

The chain employs TRBV18 and TRBJ2-6; TRBD1 aligns across 7 bases. The ends lost 2 bases at V and 4 bases at J; junction bases unmatched: 8. There are 17 residues in the CDR3. Germline-derived CDR1 and CDR2 are KGHSH and LQKENI. CDR3 protein: CASSPLGQIAGANVLTF. The CDR3 DNA reads TGTGCCAGCTCACCATTGGGACAGATTGCCGGGGCCAACGTCCTGACTTTC.

This chain uses TRBV7-8 with TRBJ2-3; TRBD1 aligns across 7 bases. This CDR3 spans 13 amino acids. J lost 11 bases, V lost 3 bases, and 8 bases had no gene match. Looked up from germline, CDR1 is SGHVS and CDR2 is FQNEAQ. The CDR3: CASSFSEGTVQYF. The CDR3 DNA reads as TGTGCCAGCAGCTTTAGTGAGGGGACAGTGCAGTATTTT.

This chain connects TRBV19 to TRBJ2-3, with 9 bases that match TRBD2. The CDR3 contains 17 residues. Germline V CDR1 and CDR2: LNHDA, SQIVND (reference sequence). Trimming at V came to 5 bases and at J to 5 bases, leaving 14 bases not matched to a gene. CDR3 amino acids: CASSSPRGGGVRDTQYF. The CDR3 bases are TGTGCCAGTAGTTCCCCCAGGGGCGGGGGGGTCCGAGATACGCAGTATTTT.

The V gene is TRBV28, the J gene TRBJ2-1; 11 bases are shared with TRBD2. Germline lookup yields CDR1 MDHEN and CDR2 SYDVKM. After removal of 3 bases from V and 4 bases from J, the junction contained 2 bases not matched to a gene. This CDR3 has 15 amino acids. This chain's CDR3 is CASSFGTSGYNEQFF. The CDR3 bases are TGTGCCAGCAGTTTCGGGACTAGCGGTTACAATGAGCAGTTCTTC.

This chain links TRBV12-3 or TRBV12-4 with TRBJ2-1; D gene unclear. This CDR3 has 13 amino acids. Deletions cut 8 bases from V and 8 bases from J, with 16 bases between. Written as DNA, the CDR3 is TGTGCCAGCGTCTCAGCTCCCTTATATGAGCAGTTCTTC. This encodes CASVSAPLYEQFF.

This chain uses TRBV2 with TRBJ1-4; no reliable D call. CDR3 length: 15 residues. Germline V gives CDR1 SNHLY, CDR2 FYNNEI. The V gene lost 3 bases and the J gene lost 2 bases, with 10 bases spanning the gap. The CDR3 here is CASSEAYSTNEKLFF. The CDR3 coding sequence is TGTGCCAGCAGTGAGGCCTATTCCACTAATGAAAAACTGTTTTTT.

The chain recombines TRBV7-9 with TRBJ1-2; possible D gene TRBD1, 6 bases. Trimming pared 10 bases from V and 3 bases from J, leaving 18 bases between. The germline gives CDR1 SEHNR, CDR2 FQNEAQ (reference sequence). There are 14 residues in the CDR3. CDR3 DNA sequence: TGTGCCACCCAGACAGGTTTGGGGGACTATGGCTACACCTTC. This codes for CATQTGLGDYGYTF.

The rearrangement joins TRBV30 to TRBJ1-6; 11 nucleotides agree with TRBD1. Germline V lookup: CDR1 GTSNPN, CDR2 SVGIG (reference sequence). V dropped 5 bases and J dropped 9; count of bases not matched to a gene: 3. CDR3 length equals 13 residues. The CDR3 coding sequence is TGTGCCTGGTCTGGACAGGGGGCTTCACCCCTCCACTTT. It codes for CAWSGQGASPLHF.

V gene TRBV6-4 combines with J gene TRBJ1-2; TRBD1 is a possible D gene (6 bases). The germline V gene has CDR1 MRHNA and CDR2 SNTAGT. This CDR3 is 15 amino acids long. Trimming pared 6 bases from V and 4 bases from J, leaving 18 bases between. CDR3 in amino acids: CASSPTRQVLYGYTF. The CDR3 bases are TGTGCCAGCAGCCCAACCCGACAGGTCCTCTATGGCTACACCTTC.